This TCR beta chain was found in a study of T cell repertoires in ileal Crohn's disease. Study-level background: M6 samples are neoterminal ileum biopsies from postoperative colonoscopy.

The CDR3 totals 14 residues. V lost 7 bases to trimming and J lost 1 base, with 13 bases between them. Germline CDR1 MNHEY, CDR2 SMNVEV (reference sequence). In regard to this clone: Its antigen is currently unknown.

Time point specified: neoterminal ileum biopsy at postoperative endoscopy, about 6 months after surgery. TCRB immunosequencing input was five hundred nanograms of biopsy DNA per sample. Measured with immunoSEQ multiplex PCR; TCRdb has only the in-frame clones, and not every one. In the table there are about 62,000 clones, about 89% of which are singletons. Notes on the study in general: Compared with non-smokers, active smokers at surgery showed more clonal expansions. Endoscopic recurrence occurred in every patient whose clonality exceeded 26.8%.

The source of this sequence is an adult with Crohn's disease. The chain employs TRBV27 and TRBJ2-5, with D perhaps matching TRBD1 (5 bases). Material for sequencing was ileal tissue. The CDR3 sequence is CASKGRRAQETQYF. Written as DNA, the CDR3 is TGTGCCAGCAAAGGGCGCAGGGCCCAAGAGACCCAGTACTTC.